The TCR beta chain described here comes from a study of CD8+ T cells in alopecia areata. Study-level information: Treatment of the treated patients consisted of oral tofacitinib, 5 to 10 mg twice daily.

Germline V gene lookup returns CDR1 SQVTM and CDR2 ANQGSEA. With 6 bases clipped from V and 2 bases from J, the junction kept 12 bases outside the gene matches. CDR3 length equals 16 residues. It was cDNA, reverse transcribed from extracted RNA, that served as the sequencing template. Profiling relied on immunoSEQ multiplex PCR, and the TCRdb table lists in-frame clones only, not all of them. The table includes 150,000 to 200,000 clones, about 71% detected once. Treatment here: oral pan-JAK inhibitor, 5-10 mg twice daily. Source: CD4+ T cells sorted from blood, taken at week 4, from a patient treated with tofacitinib. The V and J genes are TRBV29-1 and TRBJ2-3; 9 bases fit TRBD2. The clonotype was recovered from a human donor with alopecia areata. This CDR3 is CSVVHSSGDYTDTQYF. The CDR3 nucleotides are TGCAGCGTGGTCCACTCTAGCGGGGACTACACAGATACGCAGTATTTT.